This record concerns one TCR beta chain sequence. The data were obtained in a study of T cell changes during pregnancy in multiple sclerosis. CDR1 and CDR2 from the germline V gene are SGHRS and YFSETQ. CDR3 length: 18 residues. V dropped 4 bases and J dropped 1; count of bases not matched to a gene: 9. Libraries were prepared by immunoSEQ multiplex PCR; TCRdb keeps only in-frame clonotypes and omits some of them. The data contain about 72,000 clones, 90% to 95% of them singletons. The specimen comprised peripheral blood, sampled in the third trimester of pregnancy. The sequence was collected from a female donor in good health, enrolled as a control in a pregnancy study. The rearrangement uses TRBV5-1 and TRBJ2-2; 11 bases map to TRBD2. The DNA for the CDR3 is TGCGCCAGCAGCCGGTCCCTAGCGGGGGGCTTGAACACCGGGGAGCTGTTTTTT. This codes for CASSRSLAGGLNTGELFF.